The 25 T cell receptor beta chains given below trace back to one sample, sequenced in a study of cytomegalovirus exposure and HLA in healthy donors. 13 Jbeta primers and 60 Vbeta primers were used for the PCR. Libraries were prepared by immunoSEQ multiplex PCR; TCRdb keeps only in-frame clonotypes and omits some of them. The sample contains 150,000 or so clones, roughly 80% of which appear only once. The specimen was PBMCs. These receptor sequences come from a man under 40 in good health and CMV-seronegative.

This sequence joins TRBV27 and TRBJ2-3; TRBD2 is a possible D gene (5 bases). Looked up from germline, CDR1 is MNHEY and CDR2 is SMNVEV (reference sequence). CDR3 length: 16 residues. Trimming removed 6 bases at V and 1 base at J, with 17 bases between. CDR3 nucleotide sequence: TGTGCCAGCAGGGCTCAGCGGCAGGTCGGCACAGATACGCAGTATTTT. Residues: CASRAQRQVGTDTQYF.

The chain combines TRBV2 with TRBJ2-3; tentative D call: TRBD2 (5 bases). Germline V CDR1 and CDR2: SNHLY, FYNNEI. V dropped 5 bases and J dropped 0 bases, with 9 bases sitting between them. The CDR3 length is 14 residues. This CDR3 reads CASSLGLSTDTQYF. As DNA, the CDR3 is TGTGCCAGCAGTCTCGGACTGAGCACAGATACGCAGTATTTT.

The chain recombines TRBV5-1 with TRBJ2-1, with D tentatively TRBD2 (6 bases). Germline CDR1 and CDR2: SGHRS and YFSETQ. V was cut by 3 bases and J by 5 bases, with 15 bases left in between. This CDR3 is built from 15 residues. CDR3 nucleotides: TGCGCCAGCAGCTACGGGGCAACTAGCCACAATGAGCAGTTCTTC. It encodes CASSYGATSHNEQFF.

This clone has only one observation. V gene TRBV2 combines with J gene TRBJ1-5; possibly TRBD1 for D (5 bases). The CDR3 extends over 16 amino acids. V lost 6 bases to trimming and J lost 2 bases, with 17 bases between them. CDR1 is SNHLY and CDR2 is FYNNEI in the germline V gene. CDR3 nucleotides: TGTGCCAGCAGAGTAGGACAAAGTCAAGGCAATCAGCCCCAGCATTTT. Translated, it gives CASRVGQSQGNQPQHF.

V and J are TRBV28 and TRBJ2-5; D not certain. Germline V lookup: CDR1 MDHEN, CDR2 SYDVKM. There are 14 residues in the CDR3. V lost 3 bases, J lost 1 base, and 9 bases lay in between. The DNA for the CDR3 is TGTGCCAGCAGTTTCCCAGAAACCCAAGAGACCCAGTACTTC. This codes for CASSFPETQETQYF.

This clone was detected once. The rearrangement joins TRBV15 to TRBJ2-2, with TRBD2 matching over 8 bases. J was trimmed by 4 bases and V by 1 base; bases with no gene match: 5. From germline, CDR1 is LNHNV and CDR2 YYDKDF (reference sequence). The CDR3 is 16 residues long. The CDR3 DNA reads as TGTGCCACCAGCAGAGCAAGCGGGAGAGGCACCGGGGAGCTGTTTTTT. Translating it yields CATSRASGRGTGELFF.

In its sample, this clone was seen once. The genes are TRBV19 and TRBJ2-1; maybe TRBD2 (5 bases). CDR1 is LNHDA and CDR2 is SQIVND in the germline V gene (reference sequence). CDR3 length equals 11 residues. The V gene lost 7 bases and the J gene lost 12 bases, with 13 bases spanning the gap. The CDR3 DNA sequence: TGTGCCAGTATGGAGGCAGGTCTGCAGTTCTTC. Translated: CASMEAGLQFF.

As for this clone: At one end the junction does not follow the germline gene, possibly because of a read error. This sequence joins TRBV5-1 and TRBJ2-3; 10 positions match TRBD2. This CDR3 has 14 residues. From germline, CDR1 is SGHRS and CDR2 YFSETQ. CDR3 DNA sequence: TGCGCCAGCAGCTTGGCTTCCAAAGCGGGGGGGCCTGATTTT. It codes for CASSLASKAGGPDF.

This chain links TRBV5-1 with TRBJ1-4; possible D gene TRBD1, 6 bases. Germline V CDR1 and CDR2: SGHRS, YFSETQ. The CDR3 spans 15 residues. V dropped 7 bases and J dropped 2 bases, with 15 bases sitting between them. The CDR3 spells CASAGGPRTNEKLFF. The CDR3 DNA sequence: TGCGCCAGCGCCGGGGGGCCACGGACTAATGAAAAACTGTTTTTT. Filled out from reference TRBV5-1 and TRBJ1-4, the complete variable domain reads KAGVTQTPRYLIKTRGQQVTLSCSPISGHRSVSWYQQTPGQGLQFLFEYFSETQRNKGNFPGRFSGRQFSNSRSEMNVSTLELGDSALYLCASAGGPRTNEKLFFGSGTQLSVL.

This chain uses TRBV5-1 with TRBJ2-1; 14 positions agree with TRBD2. The CDR3 has 14 residues. The germline V gene has CDR1 SGHRS and CDR2 YFSETQ. V lost 4 bases, J lost 9 bases, and 3 bases stayed unmatched. The CDR3 DNA reads as TGCGCCAGCAGCATCGGGACTAGCGGGAGTGAGCAGTTCTTC. It yields the protein CASSIGTSGSEQFF.

The chain combines TRBV7-2 with TRBJ2-7, with TRBD1 identical over 8 bases. This CDR3 is 15 amino acids long. Trimming at V came to 5 bases and at J to 0 bases, leaving 6 bases not matched to a gene. Per germline, CDR1 SGHTA and CDR2 FQGNSA. CDR3 region: CASSTRTGRSYEQYF. The CDR3 DNA is TGTGCCAGCAGCACTCGGACAGGGCGCTCCTACGAGCAGTACTTC.

The chain carries TRBV4-1 and TRBJ1-2; D uncertain. This CDR3 contains 15 residues. V was shortened by 1 base and J by 4 bases, with 13 bases between the two germline ends. Per germline, CDR1 MGHRA and CDR2 YSYEKL. CDR3 coding DNA: TGCGCCAGCAGCCAAGGGTCCGGGAATCGCTATGGCTACACCTTC. Its translation is CASSQGSGNRYGYTF.

The rearrangement links TRBV5-1 to TRBJ2-5; 8 bases fit TRBD1. Germline V gene lookup returns CDR1 SGHRS and CDR2 YFSETQ. V was clipped by 3 bases and J by 0 bases; unmatched bases: 4. This CDR3 contains 15 residues. The CDR3 DNA reads as TGCGCCAGCAGCTCGCAGGGGGCTTACCAAGAGACCCAGTACTTC. This codes for CASSSQGAYQETQYF.

This sequence joins TRBV27 and TRBJ2-7; TRBD1 agrees at 7 bases. Germline V CDR1 and CDR2: MNHEY, SMNVEV (reference sequence). CDR3 size: 16 residues. Trimming cost V 6 bases and J 3 bases; bases outside gene matches: 14. CDR3 amino acids: CASSPTGEYSNYEQYF. CDR3 nucleotide sequence: TGTGCCAGCAGCCCTACAGGGGAATACTCGAACTACGAGCAGTACTTC.

The gene calls are TRBV5-6 and TRBJ1-2; the D gene is possibly TRBD1 (6 bases). The V end lost 0 bases, the J end lost 5 bases, and 20 bases lay between the germline ends. Germline V gene sequence: CDR1 SGHDT, CDR2 YYEEEE. This CDR3 spans 17 amino acids. In DNA, the CDR3 is TGTGCCAGCAGCTTGGTCGCAGGGGACCCGTCCCGGTATGGCTACACCTTC. It specifies CASSLVAGDPSRYGYTF.

This clone was seen a handful of times. This chain joins TRBV29-1 and TRBJ1-1, with 8 bases aligning to TRBD1. Germline-derived CDR1 and CDR2 are SQVTM and ANQGSEA. CDR3 length: 13 residues. The V segment lost 7 bases and the J segment 1 base; nucleotides outside the gene matches: 5. In DNA, the CDR3 is TGCAGCGACTGGACAGGGCCGAACACTGAAGCTTTCTTT. Protein sequence: CSDWTGPNTEAFF.

The rearrangement links TRBV28 to TRBJ1-5; D ambiguous. There are 14 residues in the CDR3. V shed 6 bases and J shed 1 base, with 10 bases lying between them. Germline CDR1 and CDR2: MDHEN and SYDVKM. DNA for the CDR3: TGTGCCAGCAGAACCGGTAGCAGCAATCAGCCCCAGCATTTT. Translated: CASRTGSSNQPQHF.

This clone was found once. The chain carries TRBV27 and TRBJ2-1; 9 nucleotides agree with TRBD1. The CDR3 covers 14 residues. V was clipped by 6 bases and J by 12 bases; unmatched bases: 12. Germline V lookup: CDR1 MNHEY, CDR2 SMNVEV (reference sequence). The CDR3 DNA is TGTGCCAGCAGCCCGGGACAGGGTCCCTCAAGGCAGTTCTTC. Amino acids: CASSPGQGPSRQFF.

The rearrangement links TRBV19 to TRBJ2-3; 7 bases are a match to TRBD1. Germline CDR1 is LNHDA and CDR2 is SQIVND (reference sequence). V was clipped by 2 bases and J by 2 bases; unmatched bases: 4. CDR3 length: 15 amino acids. The CDR3 here is CASSIRDSITDTQYF. CDR3 coding DNA: TGTGCCAGTAGTATAAGGGACAGCATCACAGATACGCAGTATTTT.

The CDR3 DNA follows: TGTGCCAGCAGCTTGCGATCGGGAGGCTCCTACGAGCAGTACTTC. It encodes CASSLRSGGSYEQYF. The V call is TRBV5-4, the J call TRBJ2-7, with 7 bases aligning to TRBD2. This CDR3 region has 15 residues. Germline-derived CDR1 and CDR2 are SGHNT and YYREEE (reference sequence). With V trimmed by 1 base and J by 0 bases, 4 bases remained unmatched.

The rearrangement joins TRBV5-1 to TRBJ1-2; 9 nucleotides align to TRBD1. The CDR3 covers 14 residues. Germline V gene lookup returns CDR1 SGHRS and CDR2 YFSETQ. Trimming at V came to 0 bases and at J to 7 bases, leaving 4 bases not matched to a gene. In DNA, the CDR3 is TGCGCCAGCAGCTTGGACAGGGGGCGAGGTGGCTACACCTTC. Its translation is CASSLDRGRGGYTF.

This clone has more than one count but fewer than ten. The chain couples TRBV12-5 to TRBJ1-1, with TRBD1 as a possible D gene (6 bases). V was cut by 5 bases and J by 8 bases, with 9 bases left in between. CDR1 is LGHNT and CDR2 is FRNRAP in the germline V gene. CDR3 length equals 11 residues. The CDR3 sequence is CASGPGQEAFF. The CDR3, as DNA: TGTGCTAGTGGTCCAGGACAGGAAGCTTTCTTT.

This sequence joins TRBV11-3 and TRBJ1-1; a possible D gene is TRBD1 (6 bases). V lost 5 bases and J 2 bases, leaving 9 bases between the germline ends. The CDR3 contains 13 residues. Germline V gene lookup returns CDR1 SGHNT and CDR2 YENEEA. The CDR3 reads CASSATGNTEAFF. The DNA for the CDR3 is TGTGCCAGCAGCGCGACAGGCAACACTGAAGCTTTCTTT. The complete variable domain, with remaining parts taken from reference TRBV11-3 and TRBJ1-1, reads EAGVVQSPRYKIIEKKQPVAFWCNPISGHNTLYWYLQNLGQGPELLIRYENEEAVDDSQLPKDRFSAERLKGVDSTLKIQPAELGDSAVYLCASSATGNTEAFFGQGTRLTVV.

The rearrangement uses TRBV11-2 and TRBJ2-5; 8 bases are a match to TRBD2. The J call is doubtful: the DNA matches TRBJ2-7 better. Germline CDR1 SGHAT, CDR2 FQNNGV. The CDR3 covers 15 residues. The CDR3 region is CASSLGTGRAYEQYF. The CDR3 DNA reads as TGTGCCAGCAGCTTAGGTACCGGGAGGGCCTACGAGCAGTACTTC.

The chain combines TRBV29-1 with TRBJ2-7, with D perhaps matching TRBD1 (5 bases). This CDR3 is built from 12 residues. The germline V gene encodes CDR1 SQVTM and CDR2 ANQGSEA. Trimming shortened V by 1 base and J by 4 bases, and 8 bases separated the two germline ends. CDR3 DNA sequence: TGCAGCGTTGAAGGTCAGGGTTACGAGCAGTACTTC. Residues: CSVEGQGYEQYF.